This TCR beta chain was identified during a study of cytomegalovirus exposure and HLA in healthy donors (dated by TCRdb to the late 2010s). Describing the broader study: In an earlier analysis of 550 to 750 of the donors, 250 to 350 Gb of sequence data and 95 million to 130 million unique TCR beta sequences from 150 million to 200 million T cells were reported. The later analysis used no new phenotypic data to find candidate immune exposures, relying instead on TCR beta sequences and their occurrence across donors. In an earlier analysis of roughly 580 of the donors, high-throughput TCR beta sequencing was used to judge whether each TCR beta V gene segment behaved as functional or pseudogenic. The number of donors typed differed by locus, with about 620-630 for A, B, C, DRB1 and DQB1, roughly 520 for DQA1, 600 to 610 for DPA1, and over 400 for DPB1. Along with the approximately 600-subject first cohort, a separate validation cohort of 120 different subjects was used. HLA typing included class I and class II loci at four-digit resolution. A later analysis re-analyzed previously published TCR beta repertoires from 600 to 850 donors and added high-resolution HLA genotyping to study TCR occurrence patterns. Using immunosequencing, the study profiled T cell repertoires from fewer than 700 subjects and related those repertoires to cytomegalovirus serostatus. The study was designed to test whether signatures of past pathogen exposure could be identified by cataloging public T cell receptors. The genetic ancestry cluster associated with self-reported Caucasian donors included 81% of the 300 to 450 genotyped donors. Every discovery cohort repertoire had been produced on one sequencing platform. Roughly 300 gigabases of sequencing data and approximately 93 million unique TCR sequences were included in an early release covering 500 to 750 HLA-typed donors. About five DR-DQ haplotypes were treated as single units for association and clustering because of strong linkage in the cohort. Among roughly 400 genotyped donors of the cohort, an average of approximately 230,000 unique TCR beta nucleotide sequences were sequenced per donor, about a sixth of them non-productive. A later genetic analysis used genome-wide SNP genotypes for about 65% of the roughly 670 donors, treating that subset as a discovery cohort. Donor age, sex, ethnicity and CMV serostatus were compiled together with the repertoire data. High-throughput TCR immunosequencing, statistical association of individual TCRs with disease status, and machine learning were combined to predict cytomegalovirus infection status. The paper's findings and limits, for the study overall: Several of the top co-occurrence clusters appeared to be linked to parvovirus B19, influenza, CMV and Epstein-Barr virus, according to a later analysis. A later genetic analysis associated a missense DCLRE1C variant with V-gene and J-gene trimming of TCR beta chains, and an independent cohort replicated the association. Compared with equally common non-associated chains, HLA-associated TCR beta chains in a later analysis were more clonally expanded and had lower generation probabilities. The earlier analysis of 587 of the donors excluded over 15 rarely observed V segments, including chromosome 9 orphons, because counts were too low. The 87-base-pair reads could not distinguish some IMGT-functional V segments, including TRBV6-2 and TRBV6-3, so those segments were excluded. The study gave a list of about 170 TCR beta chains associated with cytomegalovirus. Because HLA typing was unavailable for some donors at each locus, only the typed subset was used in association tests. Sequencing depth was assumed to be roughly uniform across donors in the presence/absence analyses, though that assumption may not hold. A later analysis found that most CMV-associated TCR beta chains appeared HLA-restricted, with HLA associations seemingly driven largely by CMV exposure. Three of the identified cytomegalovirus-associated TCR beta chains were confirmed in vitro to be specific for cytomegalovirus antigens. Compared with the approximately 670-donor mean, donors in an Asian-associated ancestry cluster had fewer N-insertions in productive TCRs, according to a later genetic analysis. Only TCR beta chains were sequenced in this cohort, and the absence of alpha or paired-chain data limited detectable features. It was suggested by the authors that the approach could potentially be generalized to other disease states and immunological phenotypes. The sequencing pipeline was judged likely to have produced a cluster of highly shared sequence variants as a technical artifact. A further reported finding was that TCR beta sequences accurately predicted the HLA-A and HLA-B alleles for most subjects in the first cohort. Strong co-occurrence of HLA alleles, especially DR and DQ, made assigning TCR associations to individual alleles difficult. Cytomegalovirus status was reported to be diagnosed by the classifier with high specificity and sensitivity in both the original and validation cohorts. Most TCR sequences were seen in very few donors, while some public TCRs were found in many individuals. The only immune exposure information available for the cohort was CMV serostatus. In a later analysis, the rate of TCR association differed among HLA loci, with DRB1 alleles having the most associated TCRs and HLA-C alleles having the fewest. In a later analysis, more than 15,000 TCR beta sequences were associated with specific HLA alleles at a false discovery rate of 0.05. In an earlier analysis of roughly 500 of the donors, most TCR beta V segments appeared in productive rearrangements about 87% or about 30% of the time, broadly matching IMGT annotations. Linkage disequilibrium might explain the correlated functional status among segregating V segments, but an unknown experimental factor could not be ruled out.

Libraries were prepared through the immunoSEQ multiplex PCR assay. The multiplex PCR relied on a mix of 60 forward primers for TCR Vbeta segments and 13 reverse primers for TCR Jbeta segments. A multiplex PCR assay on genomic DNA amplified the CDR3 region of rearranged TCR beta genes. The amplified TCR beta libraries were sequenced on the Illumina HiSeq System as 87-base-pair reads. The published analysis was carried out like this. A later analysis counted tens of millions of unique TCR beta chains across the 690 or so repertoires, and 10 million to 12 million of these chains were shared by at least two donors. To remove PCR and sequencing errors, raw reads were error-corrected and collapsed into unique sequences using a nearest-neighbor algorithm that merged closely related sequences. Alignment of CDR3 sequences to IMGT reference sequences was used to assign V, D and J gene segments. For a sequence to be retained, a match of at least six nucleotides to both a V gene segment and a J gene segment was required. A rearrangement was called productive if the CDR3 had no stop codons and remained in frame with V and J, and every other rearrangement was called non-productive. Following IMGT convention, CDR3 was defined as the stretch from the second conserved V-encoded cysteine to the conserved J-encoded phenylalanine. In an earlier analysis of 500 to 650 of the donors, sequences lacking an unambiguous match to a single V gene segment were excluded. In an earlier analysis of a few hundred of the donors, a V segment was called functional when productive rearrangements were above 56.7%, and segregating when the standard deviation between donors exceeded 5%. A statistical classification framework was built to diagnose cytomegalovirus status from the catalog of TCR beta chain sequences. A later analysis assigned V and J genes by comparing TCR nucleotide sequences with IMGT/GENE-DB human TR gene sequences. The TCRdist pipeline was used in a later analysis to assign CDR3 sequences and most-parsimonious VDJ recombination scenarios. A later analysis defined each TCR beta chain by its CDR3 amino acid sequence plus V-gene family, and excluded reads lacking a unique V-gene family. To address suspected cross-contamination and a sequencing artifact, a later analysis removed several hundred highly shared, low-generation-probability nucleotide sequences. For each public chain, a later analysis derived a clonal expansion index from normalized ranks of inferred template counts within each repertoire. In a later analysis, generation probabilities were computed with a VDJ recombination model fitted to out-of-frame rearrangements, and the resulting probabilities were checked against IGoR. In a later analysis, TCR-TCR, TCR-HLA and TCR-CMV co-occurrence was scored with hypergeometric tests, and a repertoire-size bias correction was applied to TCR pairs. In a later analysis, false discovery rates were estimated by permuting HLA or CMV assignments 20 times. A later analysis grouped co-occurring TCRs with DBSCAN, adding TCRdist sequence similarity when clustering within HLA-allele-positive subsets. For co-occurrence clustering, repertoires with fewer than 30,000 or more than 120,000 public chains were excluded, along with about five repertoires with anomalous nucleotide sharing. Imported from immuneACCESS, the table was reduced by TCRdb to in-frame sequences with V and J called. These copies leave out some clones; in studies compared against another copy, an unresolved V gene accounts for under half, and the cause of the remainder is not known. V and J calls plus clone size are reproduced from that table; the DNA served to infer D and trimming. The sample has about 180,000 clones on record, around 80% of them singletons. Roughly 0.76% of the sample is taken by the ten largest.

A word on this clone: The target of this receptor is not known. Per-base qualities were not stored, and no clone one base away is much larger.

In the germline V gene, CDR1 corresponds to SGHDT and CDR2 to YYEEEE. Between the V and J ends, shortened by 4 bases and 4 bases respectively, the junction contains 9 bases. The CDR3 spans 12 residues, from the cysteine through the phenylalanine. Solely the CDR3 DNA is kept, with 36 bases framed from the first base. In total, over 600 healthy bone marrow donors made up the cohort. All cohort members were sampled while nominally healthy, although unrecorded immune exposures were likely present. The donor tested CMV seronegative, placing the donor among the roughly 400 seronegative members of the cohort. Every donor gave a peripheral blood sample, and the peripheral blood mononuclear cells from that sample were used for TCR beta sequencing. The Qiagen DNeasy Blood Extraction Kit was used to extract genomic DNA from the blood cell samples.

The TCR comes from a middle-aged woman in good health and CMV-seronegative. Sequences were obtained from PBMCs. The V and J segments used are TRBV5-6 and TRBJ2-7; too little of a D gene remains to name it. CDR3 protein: CASSLEAYEQYF. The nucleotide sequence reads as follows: TGTGCCAGCAGCCTCGAGGCATACGAGCAGTACTTC.